These T cell receptor beta chains were read from a single sample in a study of T-cell reconstitution after alpha-beta-depleted transplantation in children. TCRdb reprocessed the PCR reads with MiXCR, giving one entry per CDR3 protein. The sample contains under 850,000 distinct CDR3 sequences, under 15% of which appear only once. The sample consisted of PBMCs, taken before TCRalphabeta/CD19-depleted stem cell transplant. The receptor set was obtained from a girl aged 2 to 10 with congenital amegakaryocytic thrombocytopenia, due to receive a stem cell transplant. CDR3s leave out the opening cysteine and the closing phenylalanine or tryptophan.

v_gene	j_gene	CDR3aa
TRBV10-3	TRBJ1-4	AIRDPSEKLF
TRBV5-6	TRBJ1-1	ASSLARRRAF
TRBV20-1	TRBJ1-2	SATGQLLPANGYT
TRBV3-1	TRBJ2-5	ASSRGPNKETQY
TRBV20-1	TRBJ2-1	SGGPEVAEQF
TRBV20-1	TRBJ2-2	SARVRGAGELF
TRBV7-2	TRBJ2-3	ASTPGLYQTDTQY
TRBV25-1	TRBJ2-2	ASSEPLGYGVGELF
TRBV12-3/TRBV12-4	TRBJ1-4	ASSLDEELF
TRBV29-1	TRBJ2-7	SVFRGGNEQY
TRBV5-1	TRBJ2-1	ASSLDGGISYNEQF
TRBV5-1	TRBJ2-1	ASSALANEQF
TRBV19	TRBJ2-7	ASSITKARGVGEQY
TRBV29-1	TRBJ2-2	SVPFPVGTGGTGELF
TRBV19	TRBJ2-2	ASSHDRVYTGELF
TRBV7-9	TRBJ1-1	ASSFGNWNTEAF
TRBV20-1	TRBJ2-1	SASWVWDPSYNEQF
TRBV12-3/TRBV12-4	TRBJ2-2	ASRRPGGLVTGELL
TRBV7-6	TRBJ2-5	ASSLALTGLAGSWETQY
TRBV5-1	TRBJ2-3	ASSWPDSERERDTQY
TRBV5-1	TRBJ1-5	ASSLIGAFGQPQH
TRBV20-1	TRBJ2-5	SARIWALQETQY
TRBV20-1	TRBJ2-5	SATLDRETQY
TRBV28	TRBJ1-5	ASSLTSNNQPQH
TRBV5-1	TRBJ2-1	ASSPSFSLYRPLNEQF
TRBV4-2	TRBJ2-1	ASSQEGLALYNEQF
TRBV12-3/TRBV12-4	TRBJ2-5	ASSSRPAQETQY
TRBV15	TRBJ2-7	ATSRGRTGDYTATYEQY
TRBV5-1	TRBJ2-7	ASSLDEIYEQY
TRBV5-1	TRBJ2-7	ASSHSRAGPYEQY
TRBV20-1	TRBJ2-2	SARVRNAVTGELF
TRBV20-1	TRBJ2-2	SAREGGAGELF
TRBV5-1	TRBJ2-1	ASSLFGWTSRKQSSYNEQF
TRBV7-9	TRBJ1-5	ARTSPSYNQPQH
TRBV12-3/TRBV12-4	TRBJ1-5	ASSFRTGGGQPQH
TRBV3-1	TRBJ2-3	ASSHPGLATDTQY
TRBV5-1	TRBJ2-1	ASSLSLAGWMF
TRBV5-1	TRBJ2-1	ASSLVSSGRAGNEQF
TRBV12-3/TRBV12-4	TRBJ2-7	ASSLGLGRHEQY
TRBV3-1	TRBJ2-1	ASSSAGLGDEQF
TRBV20-1	TRBJ2-1	SARDLGNEQF
TRBV29-1	TRBJ1-1	SVGAPTQAF
TRBV7-9	TRBJ2-5	ASIPDKAGETQY
TRBV29-1	TRBJ1-2	SVEDLPRGRPRNYGYT
TRBV15	TRBJ2-3	ATSRVGGTDTQY
TRBV5-1	TRBJ2-3	ASSSSGQGGDTQY
TRBV7-9	TRBJ1-2	ASSLGLRAYGYT